The 18 T cell receptor beta chains listed next were all sequenced from one sample in a study of patients and donors after allogeneic stem cell transplantation. TCRdb called the RT-PCR reads again in MiXCR, with one record for every CDR3 protein. This sample has 70,000 or so distinct CDR3 sequences, with 26% found just once. What was sequenced was blood, either unsorted or a sorted T cell fraction (not recorded which). The receptors here all came from a human donor who was either an allogeneic HSCT recipient or a stem cell or donor lymphocyte infusion donor (not recorded which). It is not recorded whose cells these are; they may come from a transplant donor.

A few counts support this clonotype. This rearrangement joins TRBV7-2 to TRBJ2-3; TRBD2 matches 12 bases. The CDR3 totals 16 residues. Losses at the gene ends were 5 bases for V and 0 bases for J; bases not matched to a gene: 3. Germline V gene lookup returns CDR1 SGHTA and CDR2 FQGNSA. The CDR3 nucleotides read TGTGCCAGCAGCCTCGGACTAGCGGGGAGCACAGATACGCAGTATTTT. It yields the protein CASSLGLAGSTDTQYF.

CDR3 amino acids: CSARDARPNEKLFF. DNA for the CDR3: TGCAGTGCTAGAGATGCGCGCCCTAATGAAAAACTGTTTTTT. This chain joins TRBV20-1 and TRBJ1-4; D call uncertain. Germline CDR1 reads DFQATT; CDR2 reads SNEGSKA (reference sequence). The CDR3 is made up of 14 amino acids. V was shortened by 0 bases and J by 3 bases, with 8 bases between the two germline ends.

The rearrangement uses TRBV10-3 and TRBJ2-3, with no clear D. The CDR3 runs 14 residues. Trimming cost V 10 bases and J 2 bases, with 16 bases left between them. The V gene's germline CDR1 is ENHRY and CDR2 SYGVKD. This CDR3 is CATWVSKDTDTQYF. The CDR3 nucleotides are TGTGCCACGTGGGTCTCGAAAGACACAGATACGCAGTATTTT.

This clonotype turned up a few times. The chain recombines TRBV13 with TRBJ1-2; a possible D gene is TRBD1 (5 bases). The CDR3 length is 16 residues. V was clipped by 6 bases and J by 4 bases, with 21 bases between them. CDR1 and CDR2 from the germline V gene are PRHDT and FYEKMQ (reference sequence). The CDR3 coding sequence is TGTGCCAGCAGATCCGTGGGATTTAAGGGGCTCTATGGCTACACCTTC. Protein product: CASRSVGFKGLYGYTF.

This clonotype has just a few counts. The rearrangement joins TRBV5-6 to TRBJ1-2; TRBD1 is a possible D gene (5 bases). Germline assignment: CDR1 SGHDT and CDR2 YYEEEE. CDR3 length equals 15 residues. Trimming took 4 bases from V and 8 from J, leaving 21 bases between them. CDR3 residues: CASSTDTKGIGGYTF. The CDR3 bases are TGTGCCAGCAGCACGGACACAAAAGGTATCGGGGGCTACACCTTC. Looking up the rest from reference TRBV5-6 and TRBJ1-2 gives the full variable domain: DAGVTQSPTHLIKTRGQQVTLRCSPKSGHDTVSWYQQALGQGPQFIFQYYEEEERQRGNFPDRFSGHQFPNYSSELNVNALLLGDSALYLCASSTDTKGIGGYTFGSGTRLTVV.

The CDR3 here is CASSRAYLNTGELFF. The DNA of the CDR3 is TGTGCCAGCAGCCGAGCGTATTTGAACACCGGGGAGCTGTTTTTT. The V and J genes are TRBV7-8 and TRBJ2-2, with D unclear. The CDR3 is 15 residues long. The germline V gene has CDR1 SGHVS and CDR2 FQNEAQ. V was pared by 5 bases and J by 1 base, with 11 bases between.

This clonotype occurred many times. This chain links TRBV3-1 with TRBJ2-3; D is unclear. CDR3 length: 14 residues. V was clipped by 1 base and J by 6 bases, with 11 bases between them. Germline V gene data show CDR1 as LGHDT and CDR2 as YNNKEL (reference sequence). CDR3: CASSQGGPFDTQYF. In DNA form, the CDR3 reads TGTGCCAGCAGCCAAGGCGGTCCGTTTGATACGCAGTATTTT.

This chain uses TRBV29-1 with TRBJ1-2; D is uncertain. CDR1 and CDR2 from the germline V gene are SQVTM and ANQGSEA. V dropped 4 bases and J dropped 3 bases, with 9 bases sitting between them. There are 12 residues in the CDR3. Here the CDR3 reads CSVGVLDYGYTF. The CDR3 DNA sequence: TGCAGCGTTGGGGTCTTGGACTATGGCTACACCTTC.

A few counts support this clonotype. The chain links TRBV3-1 to TRBJ2-7; 12 bases line up with TRBD2. Looked up from germline, CDR1 is LGHDT and CDR2 is YNNKEL (reference sequence). This CDR3 has 15 amino acids. V gave up 2 bases and J gave up 3 bases; unmatched junction bases: 2. The CDR3 DNA follows: TGTGCCAGCAGCCAAACACTAGCGGGAGGCTACGAGCAGTACTTC. This gives the protein CASSQTLAGGYEQYF.

This clonotype was observed many times. V gene TRBV12-3 or TRBV12-4 combines with J gene TRBJ1-5; D is ambiguous. The CDR3 has 14 amino acids. Trimming removed 4 bases at V and 3 bases at J, with 10 bases between. Here the CDR3 DNA reads TGTGCCAGCAGTTCCGCTCGGATCAATCAGCCCCAGCATTTT. Protein: CASSSARINQPQHF.

This clonotype occurred a few times. V is TRBV5-1 and J is TRBJ2-1; D is possibly TRBD2 (5 bases). V shed 6 bases and J shed 6 bases, with 16 bases lying between them. Germline loops: CDR1 SGHRS, CDR2 YFSETQ. The CDR3 runs 14 residues. Here the CDR3 reads CASMAGWEINEQFF. CDR3 in DNA: TGCGCCAGCATGGCAGGCTGGGAGATCAATGAGCAGTTCTTC.

This clonotype was found a few times. J is TRBJ2-6 and V is TRBV29-1; D not certain. Per germline, CDR1 SQVTM and CDR2 ANQGSEA. The CDR3 covers 14 residues. The germline V and J ends were trimmed by 1 base and 3 bases, with 7 bases remaining between them. CDR3 residues: CSVEGVFGANVLTF. The DNA of the CDR3 is TGCAGCGTTGAAGGGGTTTTTGGGGCCAACGTCCTGACTTTC.

This clonotype turned up a few times. The chain carries TRBV18 and TRBJ2-3; 8 bases line up with TRBD1. Germline trimming cut 6 bases from V and 2 bases from J; bases unmatched to any gene: 13. Looked up from germline, CDR1 is KGHSH and CDR2 is LQKENI. CDR3 length: 17 residues. CDR3 protein: CASSPTVDRVNTDTQYF. CDR3 DNA: TGTGCCAGCTCCCCGACGGTGGACAGGGTTAACACAGATACGCAGTATTTT.

The chain's CDR3 is CSATDTGRDTEAFF. Here the CDR3 DNA reads TGCAGTGCGACAGATACTGGGAGAGACACTGAAGCTTTCTTT. The chain joins TRBV20-1 to TRBJ1-1; tentatively, D is TRBD1 (5 bases). V shed 6 bases and J shed 3 bases, with 17 bases lying between them. The CDR3 is 14 residues long. Germline loops: CDR1 DFQATT, CDR2 SNEGSKA (reference sequence).

The gene calls are TRBV12-3 or TRBV12-4 and TRBJ1-2; the match to TRBD1 covers 7 bases. V gave up 6 bases and J gave up 4 bases; unmatched junction bases: 5. The CDR3 covers 13 residues. CDR3 in DNA: TGTGCCAGCAGGGAGGACAGGATCTATGGCTACACCTTC. It is translated as CASREDRIYGYTF.

This clonotype has a handful of counts. The CDR3 sequence is CASSPGTARYNEQFF. The CDR3 DNA reads TGTGCCAGCAGCCCGGGGACAGCCCGATACAATGAGCAGTTCTTC. The rearrangement joins TRBV5-5 to TRBJ2-1; 7 bases are a match to TRBD1. The V gene's germline CDR1 is SGHKS and CDR2 YYEKEE (reference sequence). The CDR3 runs to 15 residues. The ends lost 4 bases at V and 4 bases at J; junction bases unmatched: 8.

The rearrangement joins TRBV5-1 to TRBJ2-3; D is undetermined. The CDR3 spans 11 residues. From germline, CDR1 is SGHRS and CDR2 YFSETQ. V lost 0 bases, J lost 8 bases, and 4 bases lay in between. CDR3 in amino acids: CASSLEGTQYF. The DNA of the CDR3 is TGCGCCAGCAGCTTGGAGGGTACGCAGTATTTT.

This clonotype was observed many times. This rearrangement joins TRBV18 to TRBJ1-1; the match to TRBD1 covers 10 bases. The CDR3 contains 14 residues. V trimming: 6 bases; J trimming: 5 bases; junction bases outside the gene matches: 6. Germline loops: CDR1 KGHSH, CDR2 LQKENI. The CDR3 loop is CASSRDRGYTEAFF. The CDR3, as DNA: TGTGCCAGCTCGCGGGACAGGGGTTATACTGAAGCTTTCTTT.